This T cell receptor (beta chain) was retrieved from a study of T cell responses to AZD1222 COVID-19 vaccine. Findings of the study overall: Every sample of the repertoires postdated the peak T cell response. Donors were chiefly white British, with a greater number of females, and clonal diversity was perhaps underestimated.

TCRdb keeps only in-frame clones here, not all; method: immunoSEQ multiplex PCR. The sample yields about 88,000 clones, roughly nine tenths seen once. Note on this clone: Antigen specificity is unknown.

In germline, CDR1 is SGHRS, CDR2 YFSETQ. V gave up 0 bases and J gave up 0 bases, with 7 bases separating them. CDR3 size: 16 residues. This sequence originates from an adult who received the AZD1222 COVID-19 vaccine. The chain couples TRBV5-1 to TRBJ1-6; unclear D gene. The sequencing used peripheral blood, collected 28 days after the second AZD1222 dose. The CDR3 coding sequence is TGCGCCAGCAGCTTGGATCGGTTCTCCTATAATTCACCCCTCCACTTT. Protein: CASSLDRFSYNSPLHF.